What follows is one T cell receptor (beta chain) and its context. Losses at the gene ends were 1 base for V and 4 bases for J; bases not matched to a gene: 5. Germline CDR1 reads SQVTM; CDR2 reads ANQGSEA. This CDR3 contains 14 residues. These data are taken from a study of shared clonotypes between healthy human individuals. Measured with immunoSEQ multiplex PCR; TCRdb has only the in-frame clones, and not every one. Among 450,000 to 500,000 clones, 81% were seen once, and the ten largest hold about 13%. Source material: PBMCs. The chain combines TRBV29-1 with TRBJ2-3, with 7 bases that match TRBD2. This TCR derives from a woman aged 40 to 50 in good health. Some clones in this sample may be carry-over from other donors' samples. CDR3 amino acids: CSVEAAGEPDTQYF. DNA of the CDR3: TGCAGCGTTGAAGCGGCGGGAGAACCAGATACGCAGTATTTT.